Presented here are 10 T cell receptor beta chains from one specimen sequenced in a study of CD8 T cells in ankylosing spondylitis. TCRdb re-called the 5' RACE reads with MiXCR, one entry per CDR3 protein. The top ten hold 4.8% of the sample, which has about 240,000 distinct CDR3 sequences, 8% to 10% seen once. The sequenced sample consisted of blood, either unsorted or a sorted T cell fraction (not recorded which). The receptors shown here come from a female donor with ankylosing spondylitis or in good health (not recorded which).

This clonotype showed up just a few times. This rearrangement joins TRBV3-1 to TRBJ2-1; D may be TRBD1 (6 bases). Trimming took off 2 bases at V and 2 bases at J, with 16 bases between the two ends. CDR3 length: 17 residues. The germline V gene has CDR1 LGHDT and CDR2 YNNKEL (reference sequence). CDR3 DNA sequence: TGTGCCAGCAGCCAAAGCCCCGAGGGGGAAGCCTACAATGAGCAGTTCTTC. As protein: CASSQSPEGEAYNEQFF.

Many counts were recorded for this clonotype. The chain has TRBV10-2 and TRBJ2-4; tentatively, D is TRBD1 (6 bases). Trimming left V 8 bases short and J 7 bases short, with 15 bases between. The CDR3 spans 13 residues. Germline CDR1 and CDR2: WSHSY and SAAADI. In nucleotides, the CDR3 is TGCGCCAGCTGTACGAATAGGGGGAACATTCAGTACTTC. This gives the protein CASCTNRGNIQYF.

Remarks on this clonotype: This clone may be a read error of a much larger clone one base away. CDR3 sequence (DNA): TGCGCCGGCAGCCACGACAGGGTAGGGATTAGTGGCTACACCTTC. This gives the protein CAGSHDRVGISGYTF. The V gene is TRBV4-3, the J gene TRBJ1-2, with 7 bases that match TRBD1. This CDR3 has 15 amino acids. Germline V gene data show CDR1 as LGHNA and CDR2 as YSLEER.

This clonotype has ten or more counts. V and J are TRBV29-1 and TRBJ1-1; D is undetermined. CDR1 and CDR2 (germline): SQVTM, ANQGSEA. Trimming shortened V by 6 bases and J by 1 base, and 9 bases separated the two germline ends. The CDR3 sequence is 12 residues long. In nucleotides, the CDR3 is TGCAGCGTCATGCGACAGAACACTGAAGCTTTCTTT. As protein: CSVMRQNTEAFF.

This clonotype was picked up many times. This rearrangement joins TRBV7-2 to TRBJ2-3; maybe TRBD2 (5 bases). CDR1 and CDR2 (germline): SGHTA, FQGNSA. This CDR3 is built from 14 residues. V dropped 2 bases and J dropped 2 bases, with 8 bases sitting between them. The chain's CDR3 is CASSLTADTDTQYF. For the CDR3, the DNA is TGTGCCAGCAGCTTAACAGCGGACACAGATACGCAGTATTTT.

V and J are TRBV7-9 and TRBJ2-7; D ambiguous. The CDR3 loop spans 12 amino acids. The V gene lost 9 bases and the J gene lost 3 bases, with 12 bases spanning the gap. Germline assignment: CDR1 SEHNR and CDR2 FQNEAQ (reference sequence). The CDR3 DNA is TGTGCCAGTACAGACGGAAACTACGAGCAGTACTTC. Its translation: CASTDGNYEQYF.

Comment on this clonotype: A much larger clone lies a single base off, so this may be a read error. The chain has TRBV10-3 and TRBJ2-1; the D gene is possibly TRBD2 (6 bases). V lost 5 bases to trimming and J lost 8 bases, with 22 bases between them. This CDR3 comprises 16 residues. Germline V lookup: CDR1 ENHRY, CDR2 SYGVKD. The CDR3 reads CAISWTQTRGYDEQFF. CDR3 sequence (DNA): TGTGCCATCAGTTGGACCCAAACCCGGGGGTACGATGAGCAGTTCTTC.

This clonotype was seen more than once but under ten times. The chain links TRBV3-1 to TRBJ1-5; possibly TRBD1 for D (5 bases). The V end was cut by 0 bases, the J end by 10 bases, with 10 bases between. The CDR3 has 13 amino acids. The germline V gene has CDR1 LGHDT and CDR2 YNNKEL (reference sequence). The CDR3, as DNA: TGTGCCAGCAGCCAAGATCGGGGCAGCCCCCAGCATTTT. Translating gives CASSQDRGSPQHF.

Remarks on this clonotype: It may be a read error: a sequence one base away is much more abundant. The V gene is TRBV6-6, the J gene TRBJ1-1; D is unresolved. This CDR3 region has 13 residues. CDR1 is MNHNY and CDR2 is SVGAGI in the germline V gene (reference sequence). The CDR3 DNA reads TGTGCCAGCAGACCTAATCAGAACACTGAAGCTCTCTTT. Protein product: CASRPNQNTEALF.

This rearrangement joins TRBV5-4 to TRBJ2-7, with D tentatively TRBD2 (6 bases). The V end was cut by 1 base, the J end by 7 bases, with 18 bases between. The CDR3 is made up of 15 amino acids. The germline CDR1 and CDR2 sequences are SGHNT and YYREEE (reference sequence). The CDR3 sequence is CASSLMAGTLWEQYF. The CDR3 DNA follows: TGTGCCAGCAGCTTGATGGCGGGAACGTTGTGGGAGCAGTACTTC.